This TCR beta chain was captured by sequencing in a study of blood T cells in healthy people across ages (dated by TCRdb to between 2014 and 2016). General notes on the study: Template switching captured roughly one uniquely barcoded TCR beta cDNA molecule per two T cells in model experiments. Using deep sequencing normalized with unique cDNA molecular identifiers, the study measured how TCR beta repertoire diversity changes with age. The donors were split into four age groups: young (average 16 years), middle-aged (roughly 39), aged (approximately 60) and long-lived (roughly 86). To avoid experimental bias, donors of different ages were spread randomly across the sequencing lanes. Using the same blood draw, the study looked at two additional independent replicas of 1 million unique cDNA reads for two donors, one aged 18 to 30 and the other aged 80 or older. The research as a whole found: Compared with the aged group, the long-lived group had more naive CD4+ T cells, fewer expanded clones and increased TCR diversity, suggesting age selection. As age increased, observed TCR beta diversity per million T cells dropped in a roughly linear way, and a significant reduction was already evident by age about 36. Because the CMV infection status of the donors was unknown, age-related changes in expanded clonotypes may potentially have been confounded. There was a strong correlation between observed TCR beta diversity and the percentage of naive T cells measured by flow cytometry. Estimates of total diversity based on one million sequenced T cells were regarded as lower bounds and as underestimates. Conclusive comparison of naive and antigen-experienced compartments was prevented by the profiling of bulk unsorted PBMCs.

The CDR3, cysteine through phenylalanine, is 15 amino acids long. Only CDR3 DNA is held: 45 bases, read in frame from base 1. CDR1 and CDR2 were assigned from the germline V gene (reference sequence) as DFQATT and SNEGSKA. Trimming accounts for 4 bases at V and 10 bases at J, while the number of junction bases matched to no gene is 10. To prepare the library, 5' RACE was applied. Sequencing used an Illumina HiSeq 2500. A second PCR of 7 to 11 cycles was run with a J-beta primer mix and a sample-barcoded 5' primer. Each TCR beta cDNA molecule received a unique molecular identifier from a template-switch 5' adaptor carrying 12 random nucleotides. Each sample yielded at least 3 million CDR3-containing paired-end reads. First-strand cDNA synthesis was performed from all RNA using the Mint cDNA synthesis kit, with priming by a TRBC-specific oligonucleotide. Following uracil-DNA glycosylase treatment, all cDNA underwent a first 18-cycle PCR with the universal primers M1SS and BC2_uni_R. The authors processed their data as follows. For normalization, 1 million high-quality reads, each with a distinct molecular identifier, were randomly selected from each sample. Reads sharing molecular identifiers were discarded rather than binned into consensus sequences. MiTCR, run with a Q25 quality threshold and the strictest error-elimination algorithm, handled CDR3 identification, clonotype clustering and error correction. A nonparametric unseen species model with Euler transformation was used to estimate lower-bound total TCR beta diversity. TCRdb's own reprocessing of the public reads used fastp at Q25 and MiXCR and kept productive beta chains. Identical CDR3 proteins give one entry, which carries the most common genes and DNA. The V and J calls were determined by TCRdb, not by the authors. The sample records over 1,500,000 distinct CDR3 sequences, around 48% of which are singletons. 2.1% of the sample lies in the top ten.

This clonotype was picked up a small number of times. The antigen it binds to is not known. No qualities accompany the bases; no much larger clone lies one base away. The donors were roughly 40 Caucasian individuals from Russia, aged roughly 6 to 100 years, who were systemically healthy. Each donor gave 8 to 10 milliliters of peripheral blood, collected into EDTA-treated Vacutainer tubes. Ficoll-Paque density-gradient centrifugation was used to isolate PBMCs, with at least 6.5 million per sample. Total RNA, at least 6 micrograms per sample, was extracted from PBMCs with Trizol reagent. For every donor, an aliquot of PBMCs went through flow cytometry to measure the percentages of naive CD45RAhigh/CD27high T cells.

Sequenced material: blood. This receptor was obtained from a woman aged 40 to 55 in good health. The chain couples TRBV20-1 to TRBJ2-1; TRBD2 matches 13 bases in the middle. The CDR3 protein: CSANLLAGGRGEQFF. The nucleotides are TGCAGTGCTAACCTACTAGCGGGGGGGCGAGGGGAGCAGTTCTTC.